Listed below are T cell receptor beta chains from one sample, sequenced in a study of T cells in Graves' hyperthyroidism and ophthalmopathy. TCRdb analysed the multiplex PCR reads with MiXCR anew, one entry per CDR3 protein. Of some 620,000 distinct CDR3 sequences in the sample, around 16% were seen once. Sequenced material: blood. The receptor set was obtained from a woman between 25 and 40 years old with Graves' hyperthyroidism. CDR3s include the opening cysteine and the closing phenylalanine or tryptophan. Fields, in order: J gene, CDR3 length, clone size, V gene, D gene, CDR3 DNA, CDR3 protein. A D gene is named only where the DNA matches it firmly. Size tells how often a clone was seen (once, few, many) or the class of an expanded clone, and some rows leave it out.

>TRBJ1-5|15|few|TRBV5-1|NA
TGCGCCAGCAGCCAAATGTGGGGCCCTAATCAGCCCCAGCATTTT
CASSQMWGPNQPQHF
>TRBJ1-2|14|many|TRBV7-2|NA
TGTGCCAGCAGCTTATTCGGGGAAGGCTATGGCTACACCTTC
CASSLFGEGYGYTF
>TRBJ2-1|17|many|TRBV10-3|TRBD2
TGTGCCATCAGTGAGCCGGGGACTAGCAGAAACTACAATGAGCAGTTCTTC
CAISEPGTSRNYNEQFF
>TRBJ2-2|17|NA|TRBV7-8|TRBD2
TGTGCCAGCAGCTTAGGTGGGACTAGCTGGGGAAACGGGGAGCTGTTTTTT
CASSLGGTSWGNGELFF
>TRBJ1-2|15|many|TRBV19|TRBD1
TGTGCCAGTAGACCCCCCGGGACAGGGGGCGCGGGCTACACCTTC
CASRPPGTGGAGYTF
>TRBJ1-4|17|NA|TRBV28|TRBD1
TGTGCCAGCAGTTTCTGGATGGGGGGCAGGGGGCATGAAAAACTGTTTTTT
CASSFWMGGRGHEKLFF
>TRBJ2-5|19|few|TRBV7-2|TRBD2
TGTGCCAGCAGGCCCGGGTCCGGGACTAGCGGGGTCTTCCAAGAGACCCAGTACTTC
CASRPGSGTSGVFQETQYF
>TRBJ1-2|12|NA|TRBV20-1|NA
TGCAGTGCTATCCAAGGACTAGGTGGCTACACCTTC
CSAIQGLGGYTF
>TRBJ2-1|13|NA|TRBV14|NA
TGTGCCAGCAGCCCCCAGGGGGGGGGTGAGCAGTTCTTC
CASSPQGGGEQFF
>TRBJ2-7|14|many|TRBV28|NA
TGTGCCAGCAAACTAAAAGGATACTCCTACGAGCAGTACTTC
CASKLKGYSYEQYF
>TRBJ2-3|15|many|TRBV25-1|NA
TGTGCCAGCAGTGGTCACACTCCCCGCACAGATACGCAGTATTTT
CASSGHTPRTDTQYF
>TRBJ2-7|15|few|TRBV7-2|NA
TGTGCCAGCAGCTTCCCGGTAGGGGCTACCTACGAGCAGTACTTC
CASSFPVGATYEQYF
>TRBJ2-7|15|many|TRBV12-3/TRBV12-4|NA
TGTGCCAGCAGTCCCGCTGTAGGGATCAGTTACGAGCAGTACTTC
CASSPAVGISYEQYF
>TRBJ2-3|14|many|TRBV18|NA
TGTGCCAGCTCACGCGATAGGGAGGTTGATACGCAGTATTTT
CASSRDREVDTQYF
>TRBJ2-3|14|NA|TRBV7-2|NA
TGTGCCAGCAGCTCCCTCCCTGGCACAGATACGCAGTATTTT
CASSSLPGTDTQYF
>TRBJ1-1|15|NA|TRBV12-3/TRBV12-4|TRBD1
TGTGCCAGCAGATTTACCGGGACAGGGAACACTGAAGCTTTCTTT
CASRFTGTGNTEAFF
>TRBJ2-1|14|few|TRBV9|TRBD1
TGTGCCAGCAGCGCCCATCGGGCAGGGGGTGAGCAGTTCTTC
CASSAHRAGGEQFF
>TRBJ2-5|15|many|TRBV28|NA
TGTGCCAGCAGTACCTTCCAGGAGGCCCTAGAGACCCAGTACTTC
CASSTFQEALETQYF
>TRBJ2-1|16|NA|TRBV5-1|TRBD2
TGCGCCAGCAGCTTGGCCGGGGGGACGTCAGGGAATGAGCAGTTCTTC
CASSLAGGTSGNEQFF
>TRBJ2-7|16|many|TRBV28|TRBD2
TGTGCCAGCACCTTCGCCGGGACTAGCGGGGCCTACGAGCAGTACTTC
CASTFAGTSGAYEQYF
>TRBJ2-1|17|many|TRBV11-2|TRBD1
TGTGCCAGCAGCTTAACCACCGGGACAGGGGCCTACAATGAGCAGTTCTTC
CASSLTTGTGAYNEQFF
>TRBJ2-5|14|NA|TRBV5-1|NA
TGCGCCAGCAAGAGAACAGCGTACCAAGAGACCCAGTACTTC
CASKRTAYQETQYF
>TRBJ2-7|16|many|TRBV7-2|NA
TGTGCCAGCAGCTTAGGTGTGGTGTGGAGCTCCTACGAGCAGTACTTC
CASSLGVVWSSYEQYF
>TRBJ1-6|14|NA|TRBV7-2|TRBD1
TGTGCCAGCAGCTTTCGACAGGGATGGTCACCCCTCCACTTT
CASSFRQGWSPLHF
>TRBJ1-1|17|few|TRBV7-2|TRBD1
TGTGCCAGCAGCTTAGGCGGGACAGGGGCTCAGAACACTGAAGCTTTCTTT
CASSLGGTGAQNTEAFF
>TRBJ2-1|17|many|TRBV7-9|NA
TGTGCCAGCAGCTTAGCTTGGATCGGGACGGGTGGGAATGAGCAGTTCTTC
CASSLAWIGTGGNEQFF
>TRBJ2-5|17|NA|TRBV6-2/TRBV6-3|TRBD1
TGTGCCAGCAGCGCTCATCCAGGGGGCGCGGGGCAAGAGACCCAGTACTTC
CASSAHPGGAGQETQYF
>TRBJ2-7|18|few|TRBV9|TRBD2
TGTGCCAGCAGCGTAGGCCTCACGACTAGCGCTATCTCCTACGAGCAGTACTTC
CASSVGLTTSAISYEQYF
>TRBJ2-3|15|few|TRBV11-2|TRBD1
TGTGCCAGCAGCCTCAGACAGGGGGCAACAGATACGCAGTATTTT
CASSLRQGATDTQYF
>TRBJ2-7|13|few|TRBV6-1|NA
TGTGCCAGCAGTTTATCCTCCCCCTACGAGCAGTACTTC
CASSLSSPYEQYF
>TRBJ2-7|14|many|TRBV5-1|NA
TGTGCCAGCAGCTTAGTTGGGGGGAGTTACGAGCAGTACTTC
CASSLVGGSYEQYF
>TRBJ2-5|14|few|TRBV5-1|TRBD1
TGCGCCAGCAGCCCCTGGGACAGGCTGGGGACCCAGTACTTC
CASSPWDRLGTQYF
>TRBJ1-2|11|many|TRBV29-1|NA
TGCAGCGTTGGCCAAGGGAGAGGCTACACCTTC
CSVGQGRGYTF
>TRBJ2-3|17|NA|TRBV3-1|NA
TGTGCCAGCAGCCAAGATCCCCCGGGGGGCGGCACAGATACGCAGTATTTT
CASSQDPPGGGTDTQYF
>TRBJ2-1|13|NA|TRBV10-3|NA
TGTGCCATCCAGGCGGCCTGGGACAATGAGCAGTTCTTT
CAIQAAWDNEQFF
>TRBJ1-5|18|once|TRBV6-1|TRBD1
TGTGCCAGCCAATTAGGACAGGCCCTCCTCTATAGCAATCAGCCCCAGCATTTT
CASQLGQALLYSNQPQHF
>TRBJ2-1|13|many|TRBV29-1|NA
TGCAGCGTCAAGCGGATATCCTACAATGAGCAGTTCTTC
CSVKRISYNEQFF
>TRBJ2-7|15|many|TRBV11-2|TRBD2
TGTGCCAGCAGCTTATCGGGGGGACCGGGCTACGAGCAGTACTTC
CASSLSGGPGYEQYF
>TRBJ2-1|16|many|TRBV7-9|TRBD2
TGTGCCAGCAGCTCCGCTTGGAGCGGGAGATCCACTGAGCAGTTCTTC
CASSSAWSGRSTEQFF
>TRBJ2-7|15|few|TRBV29-1|TRBD2
TGCAGCGTTGAAACGACTAGCGGGAGAGAGGGCGAGCAGTACTTC
CSVETTSGREGEQYF
>TRBJ2-5|14|few|TRBV5-6|NA
TGTGCCAGCAGCAGGACAGCACTAAGAGAGACCCAGTACTTC
CASSRTALRETQYF
>TRBJ1-4|17|once|TRBV4-1|NA
TGCGCCAGCAGCCAATCGGGGTCCGGGAGGTCAAATGAAAAACTGTTTTTT
CASSQSGSGRSNEKLFF